The subject of this entry is one T cell receptor (beta chain). Its target is not known. V lost 6 bases, J lost 3 bases, and 18 bases stayed unmatched. CDR3 length equals 18 residues. Each CDR3 protein is one row after TCRdb ran MiXCR on the 5' RACE reads. The repertoire holds 210,000 or so distinct CDR3 sequences, with approximately 16% as singletons. This sample stems from a study of T-cell memory formation after mild COVID-19. Study-wide points: In second-wave clones peaking day 37, SARS-CoV-2 specificity remained unconfirmed. While clones contracting from day 15 to 85 were balanced between CD4 and CD8, later expanders leaned CD4+. Pre-infection memory showed some responding clones, and this suggested that cross-reactive memory joined.

What was sequenced was PBMCs or a T cell subset sorted from them (not recorded which). The genes are TRBV12-3 or TRBV12-4 and TRBJ2-7; TRBD2 aligns across 9 bases. The receptor was derived from an adult woman who had mild COVID-19 (a few samples of this study predate the infection). Cell type and time point are not known. The CDR3 here is CASSRDGLAGLEVYEQYF. CDR3 nucleotides: TGTGCCAGCAGCCGGGACGGGCTAGCGGGGCTGGAGGTCTACGAGCAGTACTTC.